A selection of T cell receptor beta chains follows, all from one sample in a study of blood T cell repertoires in COVID-19. The method was immunoSEQ multiplex PCR; TCRdb's version includes in-frame clones alone and lacks a portion of them. Of approximately 90,000 clones listed, roughly 84% are singletons. Specimen: peripheral blood. The receptors here all came from a man aged 55-75 years with acute or convalescent COVID-19. Both conserved end residues are trimmed from each CDR3. Fields, in order: V gene, CDR3 length, CDR3 protein.

V: TRBV7-9
length: 15
CDR3: ASSLDFQQGPYNEQF

V: TRBV5-1
length: 13
CDR3: ASSLAGSNNEKLF

V: TRBV21-1
length: 16
CDR3: ASGTDRNTGNSGNTIY

V: TRBV19
length: 10
CDR3: ASSRRQETQY

V: TRBV9
length: 13
CDR3: ASTRKQEQNTEAF

V: TRBV6-5
length: 12
CDR3: ASNPGTGVFRQY

V: TRBV3-1/TRBV3-2
length: 13
CDR3: ASSSRAGGTGELF

V: TRBV3-1/TRBV3-2
length: 12
CDR3: ASSQGTGNSPLH

V: TRBV18
length: 14
CDR3: ASSPGGFQSTDTQY

V: TRBV2
length: 11
CDR3: ASSRAQNYGYT

V: TRBV18
length: 13
CDR3: ASSPTTGGSTEAF

V: TRBV12-3/TRBV12-4
length: 11
CDR3: ASSWTIYNEQF

V: TRBV4-3
length: 16
CDR3: ASSQDAGQGARGTEAF

V: TRBV2
length: 12
CDR3: ASSGSGYNQPQH

V: TRBV19
length: 15
CDR3: ASSSTHDRPRYEKLF

V: TRBV11-2
length: 11
CDR3: ASSLVQGNGYT

V: TRBV3-1/TRBV3-2
length: 14
CDR3: ASSQGVGQGEETQY

V: TRBV7-9
length: 11
CDR3: ASSLVLAGTQY

V: TRBV4-2
length: 16
CDR3: ASSPYSGGGSGANVLT

V: TRBV6-5
length: 13
CDR3: ASRLDGATNEKLF

V: TRBV6-5
length: 13
CDR3: ASRRLRDYNSPLH

V: TRBV4-2
length: 13
CDR3: ASSPTEGNTGELF

V: TRBV5-6
length: 12
CDR3: ASSLGTGNTEAF

V: TRBV28
length: 13
CDR3: ASSLQGGGSGEQF

V: TRBV30
length: 13
CDR3: AATGTSGGPEEQF

V: TRBV28
length: 14
CDR3: ASSPRGLRSNQPQH

V: TRBV5-4
length: 10
CDR3: ASSPSQETQY

V: TRBV6-5
length: 13
CDR3: ASRPLAGGLNEQF

V: TRBV28
length: 9
CDR3: ASSLVQEQY

V: TRBV30
length: 13
CDR3: AWRVQGGLTDTQY

V: TRBV28
length: 11
CDR3: ASSLTQGPEQF

V: TRBV6-5
length: 13
CDR3: ASSYLEGRSEKLF

V: TRBV24-1
length: 11
CDR3: ARQRSLGTEAF

V: TRBV2
length: 13
CDR3: ASSGRAVNTGELF

V: TRBV2
length: 13
CDR3: ASSEQGAIPNTIY

V: TRBV28
length: 13
CDR3: ASRMEGANTGELF

V: TRBV7-8
length: 13
CDR3: ASSLVLQGSDTQY

V: TRBV28
length: 12
CDR3: ASSLYRGAQPQH

V: TRBV5-1
length: 13
CDR3: ASKSVGQGNYGYT

V: TRBV28
length: 12
CDR3: ASRPGQGGNTIY

V: TRBV3-1/TRBV3-2
length: 10
CDR3: ASRDSNTEAF

V: TRBV7-6
length: 11
CDR3: ASSLTRQRNYT

V: TRBV9
length: 12
CDR3: ASSVEGGNTEAF

V: TRBV2
length: 11
CDR3: ASNYRGNQPQH

V: TRBV2
length: 12
CDR3: ASSEGGLLYEQY

V: TRBV7-8
length: 12
CDR3: ASSRDLVNTEAF

V: TRBV19
length: 14
CDR3: ASSMVPGSVNEKLF

V: TRBV6-5
length: 11
CDR3: ASSYSIAREQF

V: TRBV2
length: 10
CDR3: ASRVGTDGYT

V: TRBV30
length: 13
CDR3: AWTSAQGYNSPLH

V: TRBV4-1
length: 11
CDR3: ASSPTDYNEQF

V: TRBV10-1
length: 14
CDR3: ASSEPGRGYCSPLH

V: TRBV28
length: 10
CDR3: ATLRTGEKLF

V: TRBV4-1
length: 13
CDR3: ASSQIGGLQETQY

V: TRBV19
length: 13
CDR3: ASSSPGSGPPPLH

V: TRBV14
length: 12
CDR3: ASSQLAREETQY

V: TRBV5-1
length: 11
CDR3: ASSSDFYYGYT

V: TRBV6-5
length: 11
CDR3: ASRRDRGIEAF

V: TRBV28
length: 14
CDR3: ASSFTGTGYHQPQH